These 10 T cell receptor beta chains were sequenced from one sample in a study of cytomegalovirus exposure and HLA in healthy donors. Researchers ran the PCR with 60 Vbeta and 13 Jbeta primers. Produced via immunoSEQ multiplex PCR; TCRdb's table is partial and in-frame only. Of roughly 120,000 clones listed, around four fifths are singletons. Material for sequencing was PBMCs. Every receptor here comes from a male donor in good health and CMV-seropositive.

The chain has TRBV13 and TRBJ2-3; unclear D gene. V was trimmed by 5 bases and J by 5 bases, leaving 8 bases between them. The germline gives CDR1 PRHDT, CDR2 FYEKMQ (reference sequence). The CDR3 is made up of 12 amino acids. The CDR3 nucleotides are TGTGCCAGCAGCCCCTCGGGAGATACGCAGTATTTT. It specifies CASSPSGDTQYF.

The rearrangement uses TRBV21-1 and TRBJ1-3; the table gives TRBD1 as D, unverified against the DNA. TRBV21-1 is flagged as a pseudogene. CDR3 length: 19 residues. CDR3 in amino acids: CASSHKGAGATSSGNTIYF. Here the CDR3 DNA reads TGTGCCAGCAGCCATAAAGGGGCAGGGGCTACAAGCTCTGGAAACACCATATATTTT.

CDR3 coding DNA: TGTGCCATCAGTGTACAGGGGGCGTTCGCGAACACCGGGGAGCTGTTTTTT. Protein product: CAISVQGAFANTGELFF. This sequence joins TRBV10-3 and TRBJ2-2; 9 bases are shared with TRBD1. CDR3 length: 17 amino acids. Unmatched junction bases numbered 6, after V lost 4 bases and J lost 0 bases. CDR1 ENHRY and CDR2 SYGVKD come from the germline V gene.

There are a few counts of this clone. This sequence joins TRBV4-2 and TRBJ2-3; TRBD1 matches at 7 bases. From germline, CDR1 is LGHNA and CDR2 YNFKEQ. The CDR3 is 14 amino acids. V shed 1 base and J 7 bases; nucleotides not matched to a gene: 5. Here the CDR3 reads CASSQGGQDNTQYF. CDR3 in DNA: TGTGCCAGCAGCCAAGGAGGACAGGACAATACGCAGTATTTT.

CDR3 DNA: TGCGCCAGCAGCTTGGGGACAGGGAGCTCCTACAATGAGCAGTTCTTC. It encodes CASSLGTGSSYNEQFF. The chain employs TRBV5-1 and TRBJ2-1, with 8 bases matching TRBD1. The CDR3 totals 16 residues. Trimming took 0 bases from V and 0 from J; bases not matched to a gene: 2. Germline V gene sequence: CDR1 SGHRS, CDR2 YFSETQ. The full variable domain, in which reference TRBV5-1 and TRBJ2-1 provide the parts outside the CDR3, is KAGVTQTPRYLIKTRGQQVTLSCSPISGHRSVSWYQQTPGQGLQFLFEYFSETQRNKGNFPGRFSGRQFSNSRSEMNVSTLELGDSALYLCASSLGTGSSYNEQFFGPGTRLTVL.

The chain joins TRBV9 to TRBJ2-1, with 7 bases fitting TRBD1. The germline CDR1 and CDR2 sequences are SGDLS and YYNGEE. V lost 0 bases to trimming and J lost 0 bases; unmatched junction nucleotides: 3. The CDR3 extends over 16 amino acids. The CDR3: CASSVETGRSYNEQFF. CDR3 DNA: TGTGCCAGCAGCGTAGAGACAGGGCGCTCCTACAATGAGCAGTTCTTC.

This clone was recorded a few times. The chain has TRBV7-9 and TRBJ1-1; a possible D gene is TRBD1 (6 bases). The CDR3 runs 17 residues. V dropped 5 bases and J dropped 0 bases, with 19 bases sitting between them. The germline CDR1 and CDR2 sequences are SEHNR and FQNEAQ (reference sequence). CDR3 nucleotides: TGTGCCAGCAGCACTTTTACCAGGGGTCAATTGAACACTGAAGCTTTCTTT. Its protein product is CASSTFTRGQLNTEAFF.

The genes are TRBV6-1 and TRBJ2-5, with 8 bases lining up with TRBD2. The CDR3 length is 17 residues. CDR1 MNHNS and CDR2 SASEGT come from the germline V gene. The V and J ends lost 0 bases and 5 bases, in that order; junction bases with no gene match: 11. The CDR3 protein is CASSEALGSGIVETQYF. The DNA of the CDR3 is TGTGCCAGCAGTGAAGCGCTGGGTAGCGGGATTGTGGAGACCCAGTACTTC.

This clone was picked up one time. This chain connects TRBV11-2 to TRBJ2-3, with D tentatively TRBD1 (6 bases). This CDR3 region has 17 residues. V was trimmed by 1 base and J by 0 bases, leaving 14 bases between them. Looked up from germline, CDR1 is SGHAT and CDR2 is FQNNGV. The CDR3 protein is CASSLGRGFTSTDTQYF. The DNA of the CDR3 is TGTGCCAGCAGCTTAGGCAGGGGCTTCACTAGCACAGATACGCAGTATTTT.

This clone was detected once. The genes are TRBV6-6 and TRBJ1-1; D possibly corresponds to TRBD1 (5 bases). The ends were cut back, 3 bases at V and 7 bases at J, with 9 bases in the middle. The CDR3 sequence is 12 residues long. CDR1 is MNHNY and CDR2 is SVGAGI in the germline V gene (reference sequence). This CDR3 reads CASSYSRVEAFF. The CDR3 DNA reads as TGTGCCAGCAGTTATTCCAGGGTTGAAGCTTTCTTT.